The 7 T cell receptor beta chains reported below all come from one sample, sequenced in a study of T cells in women clearing cervical HPV infection. Data came from immunoSEQ multiplex PCR; TCRdb stores just in-frame clones and leaves some out. The sample includes tens of thousands of clones. The sample was blood buffy coat. The receptor set was obtained from a woman between 18 and 75 years old with a cervical HPV16 infection that either progressed to CIN3+ or cleared (not recorded which).

Note on this clone: The CDR3 is cut off 3 residues early in the read; its end comes from the germline J gene. This chain links TRBV6-4 with TRBJ2-2; tentatively, D is TRBD2 (6 bases). The CDR3 loop spans 15 amino acids. Germline V gene data show CDR1 as MRHNA and CDR2 as SNTAGT. CDR3 DNA, as far as it was read: TGTGCCAGCAGTGGGGAGGCGACTAATAATTCACCG. Its protein product is CASSGEATNNSP. The whole CDR3 protein reads CASSGEATNNSPLFF.

Of note for this clone: The read halts 3 residues ahead of the CDR3 end, with the missing end drawn from the germline J gene. V usage is TRBV29-1 and J usage is TRBJ2-7; D is perhaps TRBD2 (6 bases). Trimming took 5 bases from V and 0 from J, leaving 20 bases between them. Germline V gene sequence: CDR1 SQVTM, CDR2 ANQGSEA. The CDR3 totals 16 residues. The CDR3 sequence: CSVKKTGTLSSYEQYF. The CDR3 bases that were read are TGCAGCGTTAAAAAGACCGGGACTCTGAGCTCCTACGAG.

To note about this clone: The missing CDR3 end, 3 residues past where the read stops, is filled in from the germline J gene. The gene calls are TRBV20-1 and TRBJ1-1; 7 nucleotides match TRBD1. Per the germline V gene, CDR1 is DFQATT and CDR2 is SNEGSKA (reference sequence). CDR3 size: 13 residues. The CDR3 bases that were read are TGCAGTGCTAGCGACAGGGTGGGAGTCGAA. Its protein is CSASDRVGVE. The entire CDR3 protein is CSASDRVGVEAFF.

In the case of this clone: The read terminates 3 residues ahead of where the CDR3 ends, so the germline J gene completes it. The V and J genes are TRBV5-5 and TRBJ2-1; D is unresolved. V shed 6 bases and J shed 0 bases, with 13 bases lying between them. CDR1 is SGHKS and CDR2 is YYEKEE in the germline V gene (reference sequence). CDR3 length equals 15 residues. The sequenced CDR3 bases are TGTGCCAGCACCTCCCTCGCTAGCTCCTACAATGAG. Translation gives CASTSLASSYNE. The CDR3 in its entirety is CASTSLASSYNEQFF.

Concerning this clone: The read ends 3 residues shy of where the CDR3 ends; the end is completed using the germline J gene. The rearrangement uses TRBV18 and TRBJ1-2, with TRBD1 matching over 9 bases. CDR3 length: 15 residues. Trimming took 2 bases from V and 4 from J; bases not matched to a gene: 5. The germline CDR1 and CDR2 sequences are KGHSH and LQKENI. CDR3 in amino acids: CASSPTPGQGYGYTF. CDR3 bases read: TGTGCCAGCTCACCAACACCGGGACAGGGCTATGGC.

Note on this clone: The CDR3 end falls 3 residues outside the read, so it is completed with the germline J gene. V is TRBV13 and J is TRBJ1-1; no definite D call. CDR3 length equals 12 residues. CDR1 is PRHDT and CDR2 is FYEKMQ in the germline V gene (reference sequence). The V and J ends lost 2 bases and 4 bases respectively, with 5 bases between them. The CDR3 bases that were read are TGTGCCAGCAGCTTAACTGGCACTGAA. Amino acids: CASSLTGTE. The CDR3 in full is CASSLTGTEAFF. Full variable domain (remainder filled in from reference TRBV13 and TRBJ1-1): AAGVIQSPRHLIKEKRETATLKCYPIPRHDTVYWYQQGPGQDPQFLISFYEKMQSDKGSIPDRFSAQQFSDYHSELNMSSLELGDSALYFCASSLTGTEAFFGQGTRLTVV.

With regard to this clone: The read comes to an end 3 residues before the CDR3 does, leaving the germline J gene to fill in the end. The V call is TRBV19, the J call TRBJ2-1; 8 bases are a match to TRBD1. Germline V gene data show CDR1 as LNHDA and CDR2 as SQIVND (reference sequence). The V gene end was trimmed by 6 bases and the J gene end by 4 bases; junction bases not matched to a gene: 8. The CDR3 loop spans 15 amino acids. The part of the CDR3 DNA that was read is TGTGCCAGTAGGACCACCGGGACAGGTTACAATGAG. It specifies CASRTTGTGYNE. The complete CDR3 protein is CASRTTGTGYNEQFF.